The 31 T cell receptor beta chains below come from one sample, sequenced in a study of shared clonotypes between healthy human individuals. Using immunoSEQ multiplex PCR, the repertoire was profiled, and TCRdb retains in-frame clones only, with some absent. This sample has around 700,000 clones, with about two thirds found just once. The sample comprised memory CD4+ T cells sorted from blood. Documented subset: CD45RA-negative fraction. These receptor sequences come from a woman aged 25 to 39 in good health.

The chain couples TRBV19 to TRBJ2-7; 8 bases line up with TRBD2. CDR1 is LNHDA, CDR2 SQIVND, per germline (reference sequence). V lost 6 bases, J lost 6 bases, and 13 bases stayed unmatched. The CDR3 extends over 15 amino acids. The CDR3 DNA reads TGTGCCAGTAGGGAGACCAGCGGGAGTCAAGGCGAGCAGTACTTC. As protein: CASRETSGSQGEQYF.

The gene calls are TRBV30 and TRBJ1-4, with TRBD1 as a possible D gene (5 bases). V lost 2 bases to trimming and J lost 2 bases, with 9 bases between them. The CDR3 is 14 amino acids. CDR1 and CDR2 (germline): GTSNPN, SVGIG (reference sequence). CDR3: CAWSTGSTNEKLFF. CDR3 DNA: TGTGCCTGGAGTACAGGTTCCACTAATGAAAAACTGTTTTTT.

The chain is built from TRBV7-3 and TRBJ2-5; 8 bases map to TRBD2. Germline V gene lookup returns CDR1 SGHTA and CDR2 FQGTGA. Trimming took 2 bases from V and 4 from J; bases not matched to a gene: 3. This CDR3 is built from 14 residues. The CDR3, as DNA: TGTGCCAGCAGCTTAGCCGGGAGGGGAGAGACCCAGTACTTC. Protein: CASSLAGRGETQYF.

The chain uses TRBV10-3 and TRBJ2-7; possibly TRBD2 for D (5 bases). Germline CDR1 reads ENHRY; CDR2 reads SYGVKD. Trimming removed 8 bases from V and 0 bases from J, with 11 bases in between. The CDR3 loop spans 13 amino acids. CDR3 amino acids: CAIRSGDSYEQYF. The CDR3 coding sequence is TGTGCCATCCGAAGCGGAGACTCCTACGAGCAGTACTTC.

J is TRBJ2-3 and V is TRBV7-2; 8 nucleotides agree with TRBD2. Germline V gene lookup returns CDR1 SGHTA and CDR2 FQGNSA. Trimming removed 4 bases from V and 4 bases from J; junction bases left unmatched: 7. The CDR3 spans 15 residues. As DNA, the CDR3 is TGTGCCAGCAGCTCCTCTACTAGCGGCGCAGATACGCAGTATTTT. This translates into CASSSSTSGADTQYF.

This clone was seen only a few times. The sample has other DNA sequences that encode this CDR3 too. The rearrangement links TRBV4-1 to TRBJ1-1; the D is unclear. CDR1 MGHRA and CDR2 YSYEKL come from the germline V gene. Trimming left V 0 bases short and J 3 bases short, with 8 bases between. CDR3 size: 14 residues. The CDR3 DNA follows: TGCGCCAGCAGCCAAGAGGGCAGATACACTGAAGCTTTCTTT. This gives the protein CASSQEGRYTEAFF.

The gene calls are TRBV27 and TRBJ2-7; maybe TRBD1 (6 bases). The CDR3 contains 17 residues. Trimming took off 1 base at V and 3 bases at J, with 19 bases between the two ends. Germline CDR1 reads MNHEY; CDR2 reads SMNVEV (reference sequence). The CDR3 bases are TGTGCCAGCAGTTTATTTTCTTCCGGGACAACATACTACGAGCAGTACTTC. As protein: CASSLFSSGTTYYEQYF.

This chain joins TRBV25-1 and TRBJ2-1; D may be TRBD1 (5 bases). V was shortened by 3 bases and J by 4 bases, with 10 bases between the two germline ends. Germline CDR1 MGHDK, CDR2 SYGVNS. The CDR3 runs to 14 residues. CDR3 amino acids: CASSDDSAYNEQFF. CDR3 DNA sequence: TGTGCCAGCAGTGATGACAGCGCGTACAATGAGCAGTTCTTC.

V and J are TRBV28 and TRBJ2-3; 7 positions match TRBD2. The length of the CDR3 is 17 residues. Germline-derived CDR1 and CDR2 are MDHEN and SYDVKM. J lost 2 bases, V lost 2 bases, and 10 bases had no gene match. The CDR3 DNA reads as TGTGCCAGCAGTTTAGTACTCCTACGGGAGGTCACAGATACGCAGTATTTT. As protein: CASSLVLLREVTDTQYF.

J is TRBJ1-1 and V is TRBV11-3; a possible D gene is TRBD1 (5 bases). Looked up from germline, CDR1 is SGHNT and CDR2 is YENEEA. V shed 5 bases and J shed 11 bases, with 21 bases lying between them. The CDR3 spans 14 residues. As DNA, the CDR3 is TGTGCCAGCAGCCCTTCACGGGGCGTAAGTGAGGCTTTCTTT. This sequence encodes CASSPSRGVSEAFF.

This chain joins TRBV6-6 and TRBJ2-7; the D gene is possibly TRBD2 (5 bases). Trimming removed 2 bases at V and 7 bases at J, with 15 bases between. This CDR3 spans 14 amino acids. CDR1 and CDR2 (germline): MNHNY, SVGAGI (reference sequence). The CDR3 bases are TGTGCCAGCAGTTACGGGGAGCCCCTCGGGGAGCAGTACTTC. Translation gives CASSYGEPLGEQYF.

Turning to this clone: Other DNA sequences from this sample encode an identical CDR3 as well. This CDR3 is CASSRTGRDTEAFF. The CDR3 region has the DNA TGTGCCAGCTCCAGGACAGGGAGGGACACTGAAGCTTTCTTT. The chain recombines TRBV18 with TRBJ1-1; the match to TRBD1 covers 8 bases. The V segment lost 6 bases and the J segment 3 bases; nucleotides outside the gene matches: 6. Germline V gene sequence: CDR1 KGHSH, CDR2 LQKENI. The CDR3 is 14 residues long.

J is TRBJ1-2 and V is TRBV11-2; D uncertain. This CDR3 has 14 amino acids. V lost 5 bases and J 2 bases, leaving 12 bases between the germline ends. Per the germline V gene, CDR1 is SGHAT and CDR2 is FQNNGV. The CDR3 coding sequence is TGTGCCAGCAGCCCCCCTGGGATGAACTATGGCTACACCTTC. Translation: CASSPPGMNYGYTF.

This chain joins TRBV7-6 and TRBJ1-5; D is perhaps TRBD1 (6 bases). The CDR3 consists of 19 residues. Germline V gives CDR1 SGHVS, CDR2 FNYEAQ. V lost 5 bases, J lost 3 bases, and 26 bases lay in between. DNA of the CDR3: TGTGCCAGCAGCCCACCTGGGCACACAGGGAAGCCGGTCAATCAGCCCCAGCATTTT. It specifies CASSPPGHTGKPVNQPQHF.

The chain employs TRBV5-4 and TRBJ2-7; D gene unclear. The CDR3 sequence is 13 residues long. Germline V lookup: CDR1 SGHNT, CDR2 YYREEE (reference sequence). Trimming removed 2 bases from V and 0 bases from J, with 6 bases in between. This chain's CDR3 is CASSFAGSYEQYF. As DNA, the CDR3 is TGTGCCAGCAGCTTTGCAGGCTCCTACGAGCAGTACTTC.

This clone was found a few times. The V call is TRBV21-1, the J call TRBJ2-3; the D segment call TRBD2 is taken from the table without a DNA check. TRBV21-1 is a known pseudogene. This CDR3 has 17 amino acids. CDR3 loop: CASSTRFSGRSPDTQYF. In nucleotides, the CDR3 is TGTGCCAGCAGCACTCGATTTAGCGGGAGGTCTCCAGATACGCAGTATTTT.

This chain links TRBV4-1 with TRBJ1-3, with 7 nucleotides matching TRBD1. The CDR3 totals 17 residues. V gave up 3 bases and J gave up 3 bases; unmatched junction bases: 11. The germline V gene encodes CDR1 MGHRA and CDR2 YSYEKL. Here the CDR3 DNA reads TGCGCCAGCAGCCAGGACGACAGGGCGCAGTTTGGAAACACCATATATTTT. Its protein is CASSQDDRAQFGNTIYF.

This chain connects TRBV30 to TRBJ2-2; 7 positions match TRBD2. V shed 3 bases, J shed 5 bases, and the junction held 6 bases outside the gene matches. Germline-derived CDR1 and CDR2 are GTSNPN and SVGIG (reference sequence). CDR3 size: 14 residues. In nucleotides, the CDR3 is TGTGCCTGGAGGCACCTAGCGGTAACCGGGGAGCTGTTTTTT. As protein: CAWRHLAVTGELFF.

Worth noting for this clone: Other DNA sequences of this sample code for an identical CDR3. The chain combines TRBV5-1 with TRBJ2-3; D call uncertain. V shed 4 bases and J shed 3 bases, with 9 bases lying between them. This CDR3 is built from 13 residues. The germline V gene has CDR1 SGHRS and CDR2 YFSETQ. CDR3 in amino acids: CASSPQVTDTQYF. DNA of the CDR3: TGCGCCAGCAGCCCCCAGGTTACAGATACGCAGTATTTT.

This chain joins TRBV5-1 and TRBJ2-7, with 7 bases identical to TRBD2. The CDR3 runs to 15 residues. Germline assignment: CDR1 SGHRS and CDR2 YFSETQ. The J segment lost 6 bases and the V segment lost 0 bases, leaving 9 bases of the junction unmatched. CDR3 loop: CASSLDGREPGEQYF. In DNA, the CDR3 is TGCGCCAGCAGCTTGGACGGGCGGGAGCCGGGCGAGCAGTACTTC.

The chain has TRBV2 and TRBJ1-5; D is undetermined. Trimming shortened V by 4 bases and J by 4 bases, and 5 bases separated the two germline ends. The germline CDR1 and CDR2 sequences are SNHLY and FYNNEI. The CDR3 length is 12 residues. The CDR3 DNA reads as TGTGCCAGCAGTGCATTTAATCAGCCCCAGCATTTT. Residues: CASSAFNQPQHF.

This clone was observed a handful of times. The CDR3 protein is CASSRLTSATDTQYF. The CDR3 DNA is TGTGCCAGCAGTCGACTGACTAGCGCCACAGATACGCAGTATTTT. The J gene is TRBJ2-3, the V gene TRBV2, with 8 bases matching TRBD2. Germline CDR1 is SNHLY and CDR2 is FYNNEI. There are 15 residues in the CDR3. The ends lost 5 bases at V and 2 bases at J; junction bases unmatched: 6.

V and J are TRBV7-7 and TRBJ2-2; the D is unclear. The CDR3 contains 14 residues. Looked up from germline, CDR1 is SSHAT and CDR2 is FNYEAQ (reference sequence). V gave up 6 bases and J gave up 0 bases, with 8 bases separating them. The CDR3 protein is CASSRWSNTGELFF. CDR3 in DNA: TGTGCCAGCAGTCGGTGGTCGAACACCGGGGAGCTGTTTTTT.

V is TRBV18 and J is TRBJ2-1; D unclear. This CDR3 is 15 amino acids long. The V end lost 2 bases, the J end lost 4 bases, and 12 bases lay between the germline ends. Germline V gene data show CDR1 as KGHSH and CDR2 as LQKENI. CDR3: CASSPSDGSYNEQFF. The CDR3 DNA follows: TGTGCCAGCTCACCATCCGACGGGTCTTACAATGAGCAGTTCTTC.

The V call is TRBV10-3, the J call TRBJ1-1; the D gene is possibly TRBD1 (5 bases). Per the germline V gene, CDR1 is ENHRY and CDR2 is SYGVKD. CDR3 length equals 14 residues. Trimming shortened V by 4 bases and J by 1 base, and 10 bases separated the two germline ends. The CDR3 region has the DNA TGTGCCATCAGTGGGGGACGAACGAACACTGAAGCTTTCTTT. It is translated as CAISGGRTNTEAFF.

V and J are TRBV5-1 and TRBJ2-5, with TRBD2 identical over 12 bases. Per the germline V gene, CDR1 is SGHRS and CDR2 is YFSETQ. The length of the CDR3 is 16 residues. Losses at the gene ends were 4 bases for V and 2 bases for J; bases not matched to a gene: 6. Here the CDR3 reads CASSPGLAGTQETQYF. The CDR3 bases are TGCGCCAGCAGCCCAGGACTAGCGGGAACTCAAGAGACCCAGTACTTC. Based on the CDR3 plus reference TRBV5-1 and TRBJ2-5, the full variable domain is KAGVTQTPRYLIKTRGQQVTLSCSPISGHRSVSWYQQTPGQGLQFLFEYFSETQRNKGNFPGRFSGRQFSNSRSEMNVSTLELGDSALYLCASSPGLAGTQETQYFGPGTRLLVL.

The chain carries TRBV19 and TRBJ1-2; no clear D. Looked up from germline, CDR1 is LNHDA and CDR2 is SQIVND (reference sequence). The length of the CDR3 is 13 residues. The V gene lost 3 bases and the J gene lost 0 bases, with 5 bases spanning the gap. This CDR3 reads CASSMIANYGYTF. Written as DNA, the CDR3 is TGTGCCAGTAGTATGATTGCTAACTATGGCTACACCTTC.

As to this clone: This CDR3 is also generated by other DNA sequences in the sample. The chain couples TRBV11-2 to TRBJ1-5; the match to TRBD1 covers 8 bases. The length of the CDR3 is 14 residues. Germline CDR1 and CDR2: SGHAT and FQNNGV. The V segment lost 4 bases and the J segment 5 bases; nucleotides outside the gene matches: 4. This CDR3 is CASSSGQGYQPQHF. For the CDR3, the DNA is TGTGCCAGCAGCTCAGGACAGGGCTATCAGCCCCAGCATTTT. The entire variable domain, with the rest obtained from reference TRBV11-2 and TRBJ1-5, is as follows: EAGVAQSPRYKIIEKRQSVAFWCNPISGHATLYWYQQILGQGPKLLIQFQNNGVVDDSQLPKDRFSAERLKGVDSTLKIQPAKLEDSAVYLCASSSGQGYQPQHFGDGTRLSIL.

The DNA for the CDR3 is TGTGCCAGTAGTATGCTGCGGACTAATGAAAAACTGTTTTTT. Translation gives CASSMLRTNEKLFF. The chain has TRBV19 and TRBJ1-4; no clear D gene. CDR1 and CDR2 from the germline V gene are LNHDA and SQIVND (reference sequence). This CDR3 is 14 amino acids long. V lost 3 bases and J lost 2, with 7 bases in between.

The chain recombines TRBV5-4 with TRBJ1-1; 7 nucleotides agree with TRBD1. The CDR3 spans 14 residues. Trimming cost V 4 bases and J 5 bases; bases outside gene matches: 8. Germline values: CDR1 SGHNT, CDR2 YYREEE (reference sequence). This chain's CDR3 is CASSLLTGWTEAFF. The CDR3 DNA reads TGTGCCAGCAGCCTACTGACAGGGTGGACTGAAGCTTTCTTT.

This clone was picked up one time. The chain carries TRBV10-3 and TRBJ2-5, with D tentatively TRBD2 (5 bases). The length of the CDR3 is 13 residues. Trimming stripped 2 bases from V and 7 bases from J, with 11 bases between. Germline-derived CDR1 and CDR2 are ENHRY and SYGVKD. CDR3 amino acids: CAISESRGGTQYF. CDR3 sequence (DNA): TGTGCCATCAGTGAGAGTCGGGGTGGGACCCAGTACTTC.